This T cell receptor (beta chain) was profiled in a study of shared clonotypes between healthy human individuals. V shed 3 bases and J shed 2 bases, with 10 bases lying between them. The germline V gene encodes CDR1 LNHDA and CDR2 SQIVND (reference sequence). This CDR3 contains 15 residues. Subsets obtained from CD4+ cells comprised CD45RA+ naive and CD45RA-negative memory cells. Whole-study results and caveats: Memory subsets generally showed smaller estimated richness than naive subsets did. The naive CD4 repertoires of a few donors were compared, and approximately 5% of clonotypes were shared.

Study processing details: ImmunoSEQ only sent back junction sequences with no quality scores, so filtering was done differently. Profiled with immunoSEQ multiplex PCR; TCRdb holds only in-frame clones, not every one. V and J calls plus clone size are reproduced from that table; the DNA served to infer D and trimming. Of more than 2,000,000 clones in the sample, roughly 93% were seen once. Comment on this clone: Antigen specificity is unknown.

This sequence was found in a man younger than 35 in good health. Some clones in this sample may be carry-over from other donors' samples. The V and J genes are TRBV19 and TRBJ2-2; maybe TRBD1 (6 bases). The specimen sequenced was naive CD4+ T cells from PBMCs. Subset of the sample: CD45RA+ positively selected. The CDR3 loop reads CASSIYRVNTGELFF. The CDR3 DNA follows: TGTGCCAGTAGTATCTACAGGGTTAACACCGGGGAGCTGTTTTTT.